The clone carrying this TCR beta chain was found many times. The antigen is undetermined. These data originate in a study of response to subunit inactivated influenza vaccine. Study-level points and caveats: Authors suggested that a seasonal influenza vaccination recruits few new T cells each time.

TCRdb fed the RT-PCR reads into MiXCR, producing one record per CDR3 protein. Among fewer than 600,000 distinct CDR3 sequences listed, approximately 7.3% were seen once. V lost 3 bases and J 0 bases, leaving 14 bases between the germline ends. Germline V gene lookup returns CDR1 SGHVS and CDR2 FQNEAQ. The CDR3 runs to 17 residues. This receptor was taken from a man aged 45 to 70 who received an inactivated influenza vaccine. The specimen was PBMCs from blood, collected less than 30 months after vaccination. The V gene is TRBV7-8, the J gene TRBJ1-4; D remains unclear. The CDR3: CASSLARGLATNEKLFF. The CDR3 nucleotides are TGTGCCAGCAGCTTGGCCCGCGGCTTAGCAACTAATGAAAAACTGTTTTTT.